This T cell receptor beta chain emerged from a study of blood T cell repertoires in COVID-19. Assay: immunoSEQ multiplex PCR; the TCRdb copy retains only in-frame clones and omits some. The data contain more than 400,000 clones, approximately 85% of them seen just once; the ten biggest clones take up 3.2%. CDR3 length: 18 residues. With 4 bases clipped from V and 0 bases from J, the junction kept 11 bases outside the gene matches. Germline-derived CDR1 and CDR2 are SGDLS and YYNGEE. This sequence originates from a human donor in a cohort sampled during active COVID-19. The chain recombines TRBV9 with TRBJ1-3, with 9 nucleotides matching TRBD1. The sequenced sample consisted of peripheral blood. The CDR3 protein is CASSRDRVTELSGNTIYF. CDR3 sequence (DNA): TGTGCCAGCAGCAGGGACAGGGTAACTGAGCTCTCTGGAAACACCATATATTTT.